Presented here are 16 T cell receptor beta chains from one specimen sequenced in a study of blood T cell repertoires in COVID-19. Profiled with immunoSEQ multiplex PCR; TCRdb holds only in-frame clones, not every one. Of about 350,000 clones in the sample, about 86% were seen once. What was sequenced was peripheral blood. Receptors were obtained from a woman aged 55-70 years with COVID-19, enrolled during active disease.

This clone was seen just once. The chain couples TRBV30 to TRBJ1-1; D uncertain. V was shortened by 5 bases and J by 4 bases, with 17 bases between the two germline ends. CDR3 size: 14 residues. Looked up from germline, CDR1 is GTSNPN and CDR2 is SVGIG (reference sequence). CDR3 amino acids: CAWSPFEGRTEAFF. The CDR3 DNA follows: TGTGCCTGGTCCCCTTTCGAGGGTCGCACTGAAGCTTTCTTT.

The V and J genes are TRBV6-1 and TRBJ1-2; D is unresolved. The CDR3 contains 12 residues. CDR1 and CDR2 (germline): MNHNS, SASEGT. The germline V and J ends were trimmed by 3 bases and 3 bases, with 5 bases remaining between them. The DNA for the CDR3 is TGTGCCAGCAGTGAGCAGGACTATGGCTACACCTTC. It translates to CASSEQDYGYTF.

The V gene is TRBV2, the J gene TRBJ1-6, with 12 bases fitting TRBD1. CDR1 and CDR2 (germline): SNHLY, FYNNEI. The V segment lost 3 bases and the J segment 10 bases; nucleotides outside the gene matches: 4. The CDR3 runs 15 residues. The DNA for the CDR3 is TGTGCCAGCAGTGACCGGGACAGGGGGCTCTCACCCCTCCACTTT. Its protein is CASSDRDRGLSPLHF.

V and J are TRBV20-1 and TRBJ1-1, with D unresolved. This CDR3 has 13 residues. From germline, CDR1 is DFQATT and CDR2 SNEGSKA (reference sequence). Trimming removed 3 bases from V and 1 base from J, with 9 bases in between. The CDR3, as DNA: TGCAGTGCTAGTCCAGCGGAGAACACTGAAGCTTTCTTT. Amino acid sequence: CSASPAENTEAFF.

The chain combines TRBV9 with TRBJ1-2; D not resolved. V was shortened by 0 bases and J by 2 bases, with 11 bases between the two germline ends. The CDR3 sequence is 15 residues long. The germline gives CDR1 SGDLS, CDR2 YYNGEE. Written as DNA, the CDR3 is TGTGCCAGCAGCGTAGGAGTAACAGAGAACTATGGCTACACCTTC. This translates into CASSVGVTENYGYTF.

This chain joins TRBV12-3 or TRBV12-4 and TRBJ2-2; D gene unclear. CDR3 length: 13 residues. The V end was cut by 5 bases, the J end by 0 bases, with 4 bases between. The CDR3 loop is CASSPPNTGELFF. In nucleotides, the CDR3 is TGTGCCAGCAGTCCTCCGAACACCGGGGAGCTGTTTTTT.

The chain recombines TRBV5-1 with TRBJ1-2; no reliable D call. The CDR3 is 13 amino acids. The ends were cut back, 0 bases at V and 1 base at J, with 4 bases in the middle. Germline-derived CDR1 and CDR2 are SGHRS and YFSETQ. Here the CDR3 reads CASSLASNYGYTF. CDR3 nucleotides: TGCGCCAGCAGCTTGGCCAGTAACTATGGCTACACCTTC. The full variable domain, completed using reference TRBV5-1 and TRBJ1-2, is KAGVTQTPRYLIKTRGQQVTLSCSPISGHRSVSWYQQTPGQGLQFLFEYFSETQRNKGNFPGRFSGRQFSNSRSEMNVSTLELGDSALYLCASSLASNYGYTFGSGTRLTVV.

The chain is built from TRBV5-1 and TRBJ1-1, with D possibly TRBD1 on 5 matching bases. V lost 6 bases to trimming and J lost 0 bases, with 15 bases between them. The germline gives CDR1 SGHRS, CDR2 YFSETQ. The CDR3 runs to 15 residues. CDR3 in amino acids: CASTLLGGVNTEAFF. CDR3 sequence (DNA): TGCGCCAGCACACTATTGGGAGGGGTGAACACTGAAGCTTTCTTT.

This chain joins TRBV7-2 and TRBJ2-5; the D gene is possibly TRBD2 (5 bases). Deletions cut 4 bases from V and 1 base from J, with 10 bases between. In germline, CDR1 is SGHTA, CDR2 FQGNSA. The CDR3 loop spans 14 amino acids. The CDR3 protein is CASSSGLAQETQYF. CDR3 DNA: TGTGCCAGCAGCTCGGGATTAGCCCAAGAGACCCAGTACTTC.

The rearrangement joins TRBV6-6 to TRBJ1-5, with 8 bases that match TRBD1. Germline CDR1 MNHNY, CDR2 SVGAGI (reference sequence). There are 14 residues in the CDR3. The J segment lost 8 bases and the V segment lost 0 bases, leaving 3 bases of the junction unmatched. The CDR3 coding sequence is TGTGCCAGCAGTTACTCCAGGGGGCTTGAGCCCCAGCATTTT. Its protein is CASSYSRGLEPQHF.

V and J are TRBV5-4 and TRBJ2-2; TRBD2 matches at 7 bases. V shed 1 base, J shed 5 bases, and the junction held 8 bases outside the gene matches. CDR3 size: 16 residues. Germline CDR1 and CDR2: SGHNT and YYREEE (reference sequence). CDR3 protein: CASSLISGGGTGELFF. The CDR3 DNA is TGTGCCAGCAGCTTGATTTCGGGGGGTGGGACCGGGGAGCTGTTTTTT.

This clone appeared once. The rearrangement uses TRBV6-1 and TRBJ2-7, with a possible D match to TRBD1 (6 bases). Trimming took 1 base from V and 2 from J, leaving 12 bases between them. Germline assignment: CDR1 MNHNS and CDR2 SASEGT. The CDR3 runs 15 residues. The CDR3 DNA is TGTGCCAGCAGTGAAGACCGTACAGGGACCTACGAGCAGTACTTC. Encoded protein: CASSEDRTGTYEQYF.

The V and J genes are TRBV7-8 and TRBJ2-5; perhaps TRBD1 as D (6 bases). Trimming took 0 bases from V and 6 from J, leaving 17 bases between them. CDR1 is SGHVS, CDR2 FQNEAQ, per germline. This CDR3 region has 16 residues. CDR3 protein: CASSLARAGVIQTQYF. DNA for the CDR3: TGTGCCAGCAGCTTAGCGCGGGCAGGGGTCATCCAGACCCAGTACTTC.

The chain employs TRBV5-1 and TRBJ2-2; possibly TRBD2 for D (6 bases). Per germline, CDR1 SGHRS and CDR2 YFSETQ. The CDR3 runs 15 residues. V was pared by 7 bases and J by 0 bases, with 13 bases between. Written as DNA, the CDR3 is TGCGCCAGCTTCCAGGGACTCACGAACACCGGGGAGCTGTTTTTT. Residues: CASFQGLTNTGELFF.

The gene calls are TRBV11-3 and TRBJ2-3; D is ambiguous. The CDR3 has 16 residues. CDR1 SGHNT and CDR2 YENEEA come from the germline V gene. V was clipped by 1 base and J by 2 bases, with 13 bases between them. The DNA for the CDR3 is TGTGCCAGCAGCTTAGGAGTAGATACTTACACAGATACGCAGTATTTT. It translates to CASSLGVDTYTDTQYF.

The chain links TRBV5-4 to TRBJ2-3; D unclear. With 0 bases removed from V and 1 base from J, the gap between germline ends came to 12 bases. This CDR3 is 16 amino acids long. The germline V gene encodes CDR1 SGHNT and CDR2 YYREEE (reference sequence). DNA of the CDR3: TGTGCCAGCAGCTTGGACAGCTTAATCGGCACAGATACGCAGTATTTT. Translating it yields CASSLDSLIGTDTQYF.